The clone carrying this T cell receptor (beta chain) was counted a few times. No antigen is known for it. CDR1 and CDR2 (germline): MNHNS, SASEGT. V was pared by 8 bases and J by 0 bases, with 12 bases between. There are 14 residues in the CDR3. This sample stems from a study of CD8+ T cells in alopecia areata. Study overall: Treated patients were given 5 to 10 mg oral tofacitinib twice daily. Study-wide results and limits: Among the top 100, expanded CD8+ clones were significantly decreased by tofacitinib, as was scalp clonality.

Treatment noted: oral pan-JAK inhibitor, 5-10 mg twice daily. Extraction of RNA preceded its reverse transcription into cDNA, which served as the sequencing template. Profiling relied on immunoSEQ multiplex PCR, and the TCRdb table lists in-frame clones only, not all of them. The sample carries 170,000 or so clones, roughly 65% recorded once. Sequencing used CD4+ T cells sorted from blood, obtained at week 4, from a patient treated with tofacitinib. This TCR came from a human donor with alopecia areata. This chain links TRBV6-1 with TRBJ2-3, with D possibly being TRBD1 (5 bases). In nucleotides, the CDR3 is TGTGCCAGCCGACAGATTTCGAGCACAGATACGCAGTATTTT. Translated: CASRQISSTDTQYF.